The source of this T cell receptor beta chain is a study of PD-1 blockade in classical Hodgkin lymphoma. With no exception, relapse followed autologous stem cell transplantation in all patients, and brentuximab vedotin exposure varied. The germline V gene encodes CDR1 ENHRY and CDR2 SYGVKD. Trimming pared 6 bases from V and 1 base from J, leaving 15 bases between. The CDR3 has 15 residues. Using immunoSEQ multiplex PCR, the repertoire was profiled, and TCRdb retains in-frame clones only, with some absent. The data show around 66,000 clones, 85% to 90% seen once. Sequenced here: peripheral blood mononuclear cells (PBMCs), sampled at baseline. This receptor was obtained from a human donor with classical Hodgkin lymphoma. The genes are TRBV10-3 and TRBJ1-1; D is unclear. In nucleotides, the CDR3 is TGTGCCATCAGCGGTGGGCCGAGGGCGAACACTGAAGCTTTCTTT. Its protein is CAISGGPRANTEAFF.